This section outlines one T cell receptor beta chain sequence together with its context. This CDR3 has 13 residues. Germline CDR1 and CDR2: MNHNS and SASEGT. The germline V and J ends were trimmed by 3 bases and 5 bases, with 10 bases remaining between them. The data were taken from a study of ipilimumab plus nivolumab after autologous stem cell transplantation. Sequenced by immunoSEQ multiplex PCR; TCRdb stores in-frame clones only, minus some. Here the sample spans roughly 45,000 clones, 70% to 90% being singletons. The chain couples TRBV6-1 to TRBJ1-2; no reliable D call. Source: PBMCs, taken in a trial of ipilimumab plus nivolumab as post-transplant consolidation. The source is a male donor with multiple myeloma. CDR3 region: CASSDPQLYGYTF. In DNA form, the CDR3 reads TGTGCCAGCAGTGACCCACAGCTATATGGCTACACCTTC.